In its sample, the clone carrying this T cell receptor beta chain was seen a few times. Its matching antigen is unknown. The sort gate was single viable CD3+CD4+CD8-CD45RO+ cells for memory CD4+ T cells. Serostatus was set by detecting CMV pp150, pp28, p38, p52 IgG. Original handling: After removing out-of-frame reads, over 2 million distinct TCRbeta sequences remained. Clones were read by immunoSEQ multiplex PCR, and TCRdb kept only the in-frame ones, dropping some. The DNA gave D and trimming, while V, J and clone size come from that table. In the table there are some 50,000 clones, roughly 79% of which are singletons. This record comes from a study of memory CD4+ T cells and cytomegalovirus serostatus. Overall study findings and caveats: The CMV-associated TCR signature appears largely within the CD4+ memory repertoire. A US-trained random forest predicted CMV serostatus with median AUC around 0.91.

The clonotype comes from an adult in good health and CMV-seronegative. Sequenced input: memory CD4+ T cells from blood.

CDR3 bases: TGTGCCAGCAGCCCGTGGCGGGGAACGAACACTGAAGCTTTCTTT. The encoded protein is CASSPWRGTNTEAFF. The rearrangement links TRBV7-2 to TRBJ1-1; D remains ambiguous. CDR1 and CDR2 (germline): SGHTA, FQGNSA. V lost 5 bases and J lost 1, with 14 bases in between. CDR3 length: 15 amino acids.